The TCR beta chain under discussion was sequenced for a study of PD-1 blockade in classical Hodgkin lymphoma. The study, taken as a whole, reports: Partial responders and progressors had significantly lower baseline TCR diversity.

V lost 2 bases and J lost 1, with 5 bases in between. The germline V gene has CDR1 KGHSH and CDR2 LQKENI. The CDR3 extends over 13 amino acids. As to time point: cycle 4 day 1 (C4D1), after less than seven weeks of nivolumab. Every patient had relapsed following autologous stem cell transplantation, and cohorts differed in brentuximab vedotin exposure. On this clone itself: The target antigen is unknown.

TCRdb keeps only in-frame clones here, not all; method: immunoSEQ multiplex PCR. The sample yields about 93,000 clones, around 80% seen once. The clonotype comes from a human donor with classical Hodgkin lymphoma. The sequenced sample was peripheral blood mononuclear cells (PBMCs), obtained before the fourth cycle of nivolumab. V is TRBV18 and J is TRBJ2-5; D not resolved. This CDR3 reads CASSPDLQETQYF. The CDR3 coding sequence is TGTGCCAGCTCACCAGACCTCCAAGAGACCCAGTACTTC.